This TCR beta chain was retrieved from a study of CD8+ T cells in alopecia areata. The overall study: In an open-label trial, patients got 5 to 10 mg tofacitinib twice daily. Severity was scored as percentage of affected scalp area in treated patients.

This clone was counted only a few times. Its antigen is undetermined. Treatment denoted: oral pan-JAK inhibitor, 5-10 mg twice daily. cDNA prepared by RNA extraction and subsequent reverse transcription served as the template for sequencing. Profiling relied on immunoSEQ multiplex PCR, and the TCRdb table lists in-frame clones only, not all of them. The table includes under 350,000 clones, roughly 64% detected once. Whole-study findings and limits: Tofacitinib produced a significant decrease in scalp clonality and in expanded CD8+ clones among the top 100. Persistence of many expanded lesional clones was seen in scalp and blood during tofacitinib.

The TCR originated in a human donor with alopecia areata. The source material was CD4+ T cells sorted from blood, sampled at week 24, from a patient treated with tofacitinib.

CDR3 loop: CASSPTPPAPIYF. The CDR3 DNA reads as TGTGCCAGCAGCCCCACACCACCGGCCCCCATATATTTT. The V gene is TRBV7-9, the J gene TRBJ1-3; the D is unclear. This CDR3 has 13 amino acids. V lost 5 bases and J lost 11, with 16 bases in between. Germline V gene sequence: CDR1 SEHNR, CDR2 FQNEAQ (reference sequence).